The text below deals with one T cell receptor beta chain. The data originate from a study of blood T cell repertoires in COVID-19. Study as a whole: Samples representing acute and convalescent COVID-19 were sourced from the United States, Italy and Spain. T cells, B-cell-depleted T cells, or PBMCs supplied cDNA or gDNA.

The CDR3 sequence is 15 residues long. Per the germline V gene, CDR1 is MDHEN and CDR2 is SYDVKM. The ends were cut back, 6 bases at V and 2 bases at J, with 14 bases in the middle. Authors' data handling: Reference gene primers were amplified, and this amplification served to estimate nucleated cell counts. Repertoires were generated with immunoSEQ multiplex PCR, while TCRdb's copy carries only in-frame clones and drops some. The V and J calls and clone size were taken over from that table, and D and trimming were inferred from the DNA. The table includes around 200,000 clones, approximately 87% detected once.

The genes are TRBV28 and TRBJ2-4, with D possibly matching TRBD2 (6 bases). The sample comprised peripheral blood. The sequence derives from a man between 65 and 79 years old with active or convalescent COVID-19. As DNA, the CDR3 is TGTGCCAGCAGGACTAGTTTGGGAACCAAAAACATTCAGTACTTC. Residues: CASRTSLGTKNIQYF.